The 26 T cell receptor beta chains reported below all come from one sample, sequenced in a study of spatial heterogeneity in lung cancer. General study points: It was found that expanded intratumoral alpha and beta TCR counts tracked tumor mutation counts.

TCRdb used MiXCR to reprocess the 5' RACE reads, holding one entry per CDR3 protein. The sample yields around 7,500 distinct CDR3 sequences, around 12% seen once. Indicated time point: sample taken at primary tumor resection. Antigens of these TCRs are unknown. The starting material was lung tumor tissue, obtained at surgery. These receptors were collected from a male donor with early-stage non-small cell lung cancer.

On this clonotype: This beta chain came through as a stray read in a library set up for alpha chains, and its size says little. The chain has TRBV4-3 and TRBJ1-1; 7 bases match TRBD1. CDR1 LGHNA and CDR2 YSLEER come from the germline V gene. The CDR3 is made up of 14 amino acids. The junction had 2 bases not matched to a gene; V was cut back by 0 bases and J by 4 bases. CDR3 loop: CASSQDRDSTEAFF. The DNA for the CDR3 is TGCGCCAGCAGCCAAGATAGGGACAGCACTGAAGCTTTCTTT.

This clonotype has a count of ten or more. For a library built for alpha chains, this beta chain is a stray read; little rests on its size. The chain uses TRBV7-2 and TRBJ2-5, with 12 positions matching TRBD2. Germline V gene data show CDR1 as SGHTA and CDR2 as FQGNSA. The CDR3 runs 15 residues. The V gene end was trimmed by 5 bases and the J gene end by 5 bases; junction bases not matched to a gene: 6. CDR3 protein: CASSRTSGVWETQYF. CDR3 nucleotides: TGTGCCAGCAGCAGGACTAGCGGGGTTTGGGAGACCCAGTACTTC.

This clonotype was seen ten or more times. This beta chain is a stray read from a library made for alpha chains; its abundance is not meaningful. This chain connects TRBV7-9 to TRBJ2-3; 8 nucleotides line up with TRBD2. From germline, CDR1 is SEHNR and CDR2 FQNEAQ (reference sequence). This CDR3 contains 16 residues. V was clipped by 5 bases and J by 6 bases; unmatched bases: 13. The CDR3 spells CASSRAVAGSGDTQYF. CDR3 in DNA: TGTGCCAGCAGCCGAGCCGTAGCGGGAAGTGGCGATACGCAGTATTTT.

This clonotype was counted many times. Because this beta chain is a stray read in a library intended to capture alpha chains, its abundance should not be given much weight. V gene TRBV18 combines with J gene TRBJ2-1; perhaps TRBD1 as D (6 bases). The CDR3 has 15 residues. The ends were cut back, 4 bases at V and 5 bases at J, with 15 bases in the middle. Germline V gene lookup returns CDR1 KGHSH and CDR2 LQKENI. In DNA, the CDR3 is TGTGCCAGCTCACTTAACAGGGTAATCAACAATGAGCAGTTCTTC. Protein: CASSLNRVINNEQFF.

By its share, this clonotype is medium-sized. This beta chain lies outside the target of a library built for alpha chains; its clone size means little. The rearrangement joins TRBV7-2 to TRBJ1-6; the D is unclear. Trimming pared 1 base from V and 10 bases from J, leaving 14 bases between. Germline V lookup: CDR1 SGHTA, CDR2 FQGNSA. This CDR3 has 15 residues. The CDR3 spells CASSLEGRPGSPLHF. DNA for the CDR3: TGTGCCAGCAGCTTAGAGGGAAGGCCAGGATCACCCCTCCACTTT.

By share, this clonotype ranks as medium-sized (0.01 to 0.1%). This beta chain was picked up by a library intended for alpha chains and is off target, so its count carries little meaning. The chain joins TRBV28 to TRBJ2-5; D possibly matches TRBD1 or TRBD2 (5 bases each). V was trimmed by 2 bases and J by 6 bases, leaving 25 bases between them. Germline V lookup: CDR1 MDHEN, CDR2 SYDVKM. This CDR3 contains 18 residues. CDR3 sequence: CASSLAGQVGTQGQTQYF. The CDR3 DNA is TGTGCCAGCAGTTTAGCTGGGCAGGTCGGGACCCAGGGACAGACCCAGTACTTC. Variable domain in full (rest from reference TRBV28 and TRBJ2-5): DVKVTQSSRYLVKRTGEKVFLECVQDMDHENMFWYRQDPGLGLRLIYFSYDVKMKEKGDIPEGYSVSREKKERFSLILESASTNQTSMYLCASSLAGQVGTQGQTQYFGPGTRLLVL.

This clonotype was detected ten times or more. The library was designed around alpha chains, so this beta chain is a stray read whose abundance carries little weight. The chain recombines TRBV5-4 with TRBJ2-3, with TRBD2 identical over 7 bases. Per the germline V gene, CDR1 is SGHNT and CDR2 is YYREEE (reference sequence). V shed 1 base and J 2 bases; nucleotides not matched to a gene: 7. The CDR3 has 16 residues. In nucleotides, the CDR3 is TGTGCCAGCAGCTTGTTATCGGGAGGACCCACAGATACGCAGTATTTT. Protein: CASSLLSGGPTDTQYF.

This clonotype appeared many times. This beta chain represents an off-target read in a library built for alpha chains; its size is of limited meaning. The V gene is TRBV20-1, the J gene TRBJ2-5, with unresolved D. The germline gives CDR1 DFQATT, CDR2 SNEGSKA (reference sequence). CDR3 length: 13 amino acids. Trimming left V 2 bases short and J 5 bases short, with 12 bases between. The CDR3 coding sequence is TGCAGTGCTAGACAGGTCGGAGTCGAGACCCAGTACTTC. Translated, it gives CSARQVGVETQYF.

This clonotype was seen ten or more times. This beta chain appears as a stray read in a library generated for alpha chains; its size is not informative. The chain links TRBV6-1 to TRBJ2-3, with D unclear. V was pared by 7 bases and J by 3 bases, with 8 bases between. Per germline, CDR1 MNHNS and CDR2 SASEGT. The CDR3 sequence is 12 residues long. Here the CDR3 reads CASKQTTDTQYF. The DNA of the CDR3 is TGTGCCAGCAAACAGACTACAGATACGCAGTATTTT.

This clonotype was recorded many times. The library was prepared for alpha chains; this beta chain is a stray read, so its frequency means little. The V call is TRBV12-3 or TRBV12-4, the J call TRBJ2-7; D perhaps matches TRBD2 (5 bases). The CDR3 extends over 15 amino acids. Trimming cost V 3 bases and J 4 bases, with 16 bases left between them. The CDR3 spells CASSLSGLVGYEQYF. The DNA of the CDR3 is TGTGCCAGCAGTTTGTCGGGGTTGGTGGGGTACGAGCAGTACTTC.

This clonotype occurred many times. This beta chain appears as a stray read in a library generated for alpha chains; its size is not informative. CDR3 nucleotide sequence: TGTGCCAGCAGCTCTACAGGGGCCACCGGGGAGCTGTTTTTT. Translating gives CASSSTGATGELFF. The rearrangement links TRBV7-8 to TRBJ2-2; 7 bases line up with TRBD1. The CDR3 is made up of 14 amino acids. Germline loops: CDR1 SGHVS, CDR2 FQNEAQ. V lost 4 bases and J lost 4; bases outside the gene matches: 3.

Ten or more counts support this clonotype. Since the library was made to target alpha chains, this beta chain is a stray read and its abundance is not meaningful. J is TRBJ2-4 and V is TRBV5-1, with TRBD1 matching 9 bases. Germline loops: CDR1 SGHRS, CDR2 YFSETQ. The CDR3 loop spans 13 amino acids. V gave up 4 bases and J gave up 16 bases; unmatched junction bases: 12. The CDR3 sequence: CASSPRSGTGTYF. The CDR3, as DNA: TGCGCCAGCAGCCCTCGATCCGGGACAGGGACCTACTTC. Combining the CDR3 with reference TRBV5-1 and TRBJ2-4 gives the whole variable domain KAGVTQTPRYLIKTRGQQVTLSCSPISGHRSVSWYQQTPGQGLQFLFEYFSETQRNKGNFPGRFSGRQFSNSRSEMNVSTLELGDSALYLCASSPRSGTGTYFGAGTRLSVL.

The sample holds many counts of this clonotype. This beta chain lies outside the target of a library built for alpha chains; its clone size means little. The DNA for the CDR3 is TGTGCCAGCAGCCGGACCCACGGACCGGACTATGGCTACACCTTC. Amino acid sequence: CASSRTHGPDYGYTF. The gene calls are TRBV6-1 and TRBJ1-2; D gene uncertain. Germline CDR1 MNHNS, CDR2 SASEGT. This CDR3 contains 15 residues. Trimming removed 6 bases at V and 3 bases at J, with 17 bases between.

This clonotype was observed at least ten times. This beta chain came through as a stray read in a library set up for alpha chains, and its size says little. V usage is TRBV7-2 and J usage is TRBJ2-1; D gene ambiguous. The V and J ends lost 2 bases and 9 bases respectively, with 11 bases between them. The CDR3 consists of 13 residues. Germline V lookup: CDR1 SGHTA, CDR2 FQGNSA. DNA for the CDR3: TGTGCCAGCAGCTTAAGGGCGGATTTTGAGCAGTTCTTC. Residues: CASSLRADFEQFF.

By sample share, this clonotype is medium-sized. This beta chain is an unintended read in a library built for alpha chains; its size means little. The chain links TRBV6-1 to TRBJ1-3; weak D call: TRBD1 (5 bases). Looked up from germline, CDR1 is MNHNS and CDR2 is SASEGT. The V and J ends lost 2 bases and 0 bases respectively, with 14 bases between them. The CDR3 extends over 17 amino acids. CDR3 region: CASSELRGSPSGNTIYF. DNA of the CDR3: TGTGCCAGCAGTGAACTGAGGGGATCCCCCTCTGGAAACACCATATATTTT.

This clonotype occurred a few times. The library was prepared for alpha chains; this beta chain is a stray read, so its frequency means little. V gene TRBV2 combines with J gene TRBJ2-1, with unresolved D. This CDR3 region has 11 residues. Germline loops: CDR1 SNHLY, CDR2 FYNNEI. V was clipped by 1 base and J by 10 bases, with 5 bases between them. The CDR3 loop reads CASSEELEQFF. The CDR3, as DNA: TGTGCCAGCAGTGAAGAGCTAGAGCAGTTCTTC.

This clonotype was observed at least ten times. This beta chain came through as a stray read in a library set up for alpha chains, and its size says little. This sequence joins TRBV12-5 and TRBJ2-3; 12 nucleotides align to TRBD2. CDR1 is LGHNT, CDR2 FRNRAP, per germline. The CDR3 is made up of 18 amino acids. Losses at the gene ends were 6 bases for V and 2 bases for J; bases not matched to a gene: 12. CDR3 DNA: TGTGCTAGTGGCCGACCTAGCGGGAGGGTCGGTTTCACAGATACGCAGTATTTT. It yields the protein CASGRPSGRVGFTDTQYF.

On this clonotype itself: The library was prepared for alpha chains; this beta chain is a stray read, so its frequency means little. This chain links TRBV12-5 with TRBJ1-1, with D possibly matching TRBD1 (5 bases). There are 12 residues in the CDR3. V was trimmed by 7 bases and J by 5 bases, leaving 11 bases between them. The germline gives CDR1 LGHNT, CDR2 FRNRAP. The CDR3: CASAMGRTEAFF. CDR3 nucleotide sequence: TGTGCTAGTGCGATGGGGCGAACTGAAGCTTTCTTT.

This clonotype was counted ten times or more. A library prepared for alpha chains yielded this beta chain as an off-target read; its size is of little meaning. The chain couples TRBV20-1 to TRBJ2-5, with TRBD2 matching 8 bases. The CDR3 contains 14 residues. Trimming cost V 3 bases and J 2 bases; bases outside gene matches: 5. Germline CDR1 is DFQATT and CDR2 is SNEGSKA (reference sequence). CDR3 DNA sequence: TGCAGTGCTAGCGCGGGGGGCCAACAAGAGACCCAGTACTTC. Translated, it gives CSASAGGQQETQYF.

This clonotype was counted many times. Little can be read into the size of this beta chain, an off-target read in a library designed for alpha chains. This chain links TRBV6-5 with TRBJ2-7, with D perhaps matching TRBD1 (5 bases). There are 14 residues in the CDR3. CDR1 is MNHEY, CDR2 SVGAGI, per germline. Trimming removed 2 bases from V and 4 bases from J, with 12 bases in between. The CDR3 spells CASSYAIQGYEQYV. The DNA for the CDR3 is TGTGCCAGCAGTTACGCGATTCAGGGTTACGAGCAGTACGTC.

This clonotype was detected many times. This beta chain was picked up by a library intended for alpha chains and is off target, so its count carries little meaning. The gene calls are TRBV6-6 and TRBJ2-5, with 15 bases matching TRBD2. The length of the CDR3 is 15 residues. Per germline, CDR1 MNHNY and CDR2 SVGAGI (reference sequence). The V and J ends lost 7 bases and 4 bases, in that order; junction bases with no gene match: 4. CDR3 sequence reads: CASKGLAGGGETQYF. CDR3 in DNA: TGTGCCAGCAAGGGACTAGCGGGGGGCGGAGAGACCCAGTACTTC.

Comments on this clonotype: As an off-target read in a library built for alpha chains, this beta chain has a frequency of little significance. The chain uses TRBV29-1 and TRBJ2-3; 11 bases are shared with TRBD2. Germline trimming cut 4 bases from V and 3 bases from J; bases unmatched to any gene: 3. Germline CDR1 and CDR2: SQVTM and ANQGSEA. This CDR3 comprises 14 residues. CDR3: CSVVPSGRTDTQYF. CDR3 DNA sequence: TGCAGCGTTGTTCCTAGCGGGAGGACAGATACGCAGTATTTT.

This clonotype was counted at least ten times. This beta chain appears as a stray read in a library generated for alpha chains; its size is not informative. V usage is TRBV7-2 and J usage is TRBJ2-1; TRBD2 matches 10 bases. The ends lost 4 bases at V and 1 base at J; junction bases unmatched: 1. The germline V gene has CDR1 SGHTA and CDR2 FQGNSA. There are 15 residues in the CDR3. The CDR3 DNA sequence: TGTGCCAGCAGCTCTAGCGGGAGATCCTACAATGAGCAGTTCTTC. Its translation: CASSSSGRSYNEQFF.

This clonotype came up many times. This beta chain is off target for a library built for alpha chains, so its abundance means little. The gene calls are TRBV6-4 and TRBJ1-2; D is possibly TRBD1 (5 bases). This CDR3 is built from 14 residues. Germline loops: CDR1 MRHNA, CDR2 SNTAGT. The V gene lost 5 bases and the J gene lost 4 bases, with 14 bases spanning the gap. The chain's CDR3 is CASSQEVGAYGYTF. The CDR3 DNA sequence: TGTGCCAGCAGTCAAGAGGTCGGGGCCTATGGCTACACCTTC.

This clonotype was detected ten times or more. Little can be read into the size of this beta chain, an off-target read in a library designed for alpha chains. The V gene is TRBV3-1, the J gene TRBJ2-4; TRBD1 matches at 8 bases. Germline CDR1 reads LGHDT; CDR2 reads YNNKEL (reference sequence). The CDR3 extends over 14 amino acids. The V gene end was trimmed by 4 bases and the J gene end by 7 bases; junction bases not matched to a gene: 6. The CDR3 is CASSRGQGLNIQYF. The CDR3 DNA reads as TGTGCCAGCAGCCGAGGACAGGGTTTGAACATTCAGTACTTC.

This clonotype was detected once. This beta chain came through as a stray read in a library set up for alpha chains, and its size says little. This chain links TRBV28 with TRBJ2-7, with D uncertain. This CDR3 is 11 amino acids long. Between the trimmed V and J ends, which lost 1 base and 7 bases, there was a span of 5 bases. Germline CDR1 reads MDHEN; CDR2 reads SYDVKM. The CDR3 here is CASSLFGEQYF. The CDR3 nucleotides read TGTGCCAGCAGTTTATTCGGGGAGCAGTACTTC.